This T cell receptor beta chain was observed in a study of identifying expanded T cells in peripheral blood. Study-level points and caveats: About 1.2 clones differed between technical replicates, versus approximately 17 and 20 over time. Variance in clone template counts between roughly two-week samples significantly increased with total template count across all healthy donors.

TCRdb keeps only in-frame clones here, not all; method: immunoSEQ multiplex PCR. Of about 130,000 clones listed, around nine tenths are singletons. On this clone itself: Its antigen is unknown.

This CDR3 has 13 amino acids. V shed 6 bases, J shed 7 bases, and the junction held 8 bases outside the gene matches. Germline V gene sequence: CDR1 MNHEY, CDR2 SMNVEV (reference sequence). Sequencing input: blood. This TCR was recovered from a person aged 18 to 75 in good health. The chain employs TRBV27 and TRBJ1-2; 7 bases map to TRBD1. The DNA for the CDR3 is TGTGCCAGCAGCACCGGGACAGAGAGTGGCTACACCTTC. Protein: CASSTGTESGYTF.